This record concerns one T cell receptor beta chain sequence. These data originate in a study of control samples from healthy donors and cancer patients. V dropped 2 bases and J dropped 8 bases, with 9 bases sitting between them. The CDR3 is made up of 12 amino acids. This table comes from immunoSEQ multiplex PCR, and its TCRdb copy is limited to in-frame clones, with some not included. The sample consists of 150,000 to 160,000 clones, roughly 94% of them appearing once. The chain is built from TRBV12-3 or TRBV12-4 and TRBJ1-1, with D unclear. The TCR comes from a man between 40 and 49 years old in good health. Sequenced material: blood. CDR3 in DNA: TGTGCCAGCAGTTTATCTCCCATCGAAGCTTTCTTT. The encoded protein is CASSLSPIEAFF.